Given below is one T cell receptor (beta chain) in context. This CDR3 contains 17 residues. Germline values: CDR1 MNHEY, CDR2 SMNVEV (reference sequence). The data stem from a study of monozygotic twins with inflammatory bowel disease. Each UMI harboured a 6-nucleotide sample barcode and was appended via template switching. TCRdb re-called the 5' RACE reads, yielding one record per CDR3 amino acid sequence without DNA. The sample table includes roughly 90,000 distinct CDR3 sequences. Specimen: blood. The source is a human donor with ulcerative colitis or Crohn's disease, or a healthy co-twin of an affected twin (not recorded which). This sequence joins TRBV27 and TRBJ2-1; TCRdb gives TRBD2 as the D gene, but with no DNA this cannot be confirmed. The CDR3 spells CASSDIGGLRAYNEQFF.